This T cell receptor (beta chain) was recovered during a study of lymphopenia after photon versus proton radiotherapy. Using immunoSEQ multiplex PCR, the repertoire was profiled, and TCRdb retains in-frame clones only, with some absent. The table records 55,000 to 70,000 clones, about nine tenths of them present only once. This CDR3 comprises 15 residues. The V end was cut by 6 bases, the J end by 0 bases, with 14 bases between. The germline gives CDR1 MNHEY, CDR2 SVGAGI. The rearrangement uses TRBV6-5 and TRBJ1-2, with D possibly matching TRBD1 (6 bases). Sequences were derived from peripheral blood, sampled from a patient treated with photon-based radiotherapy. The receptor's source is a woman aged 40 to 50 with cholangiocarcinoma. The CDR3 nucleotides read TGTGCCAGCAGCTATCACGGGACATCTAACTATGGCTACACCTTC. This sequence encodes CASSYHGTSNYGYTF.